A selection of T cell receptor beta chains follows, all from one sample in a study of OX40 agonist ivuxolimab in advanced cancers. Generated by immunoSEQ multiplex PCR, the TCRdb table keeps only in-frame clones and is missing some. The table lists some 83,000 clones, about 89% of them singletons. The sequencing used CD4+ or CD8+ T cells sorted from blood, collected in a trial of the OX40 agonist ivuxolimab. All receptors derive from an adult with an advanced solid tumor such as melanoma, head and neck, liver or kidney cancer. CDR3s include the opening cysteine and the closing phenylalanine or tryptophan. Each record gives: J gene, V gene, D gene, clone size, CDR3 protein, CDR3 DNA. The D gene is left open where the match is weak. Clone size is not always given. Where it is, it says once, few, many or a class for expanded clones.

TRBJ1-5 TRBV6-6 - - CATSGESNQPQHF TGTGCCACCTCAGGGGAAAGCAATCAGCCCCAGCATTTT
TRBJ2-7 TRBV6-5 - - CASSYSVGHATYEQYF TGTGCCAGCAGTTACTCGGTCGGACACGCAACCTACGAGCAGTACTTC
TRBJ1-2 TRBV2 - - CASQSGKGYTF TGTGCCAGTCAATCTGGGAAGGGCTACACCTTC
TRBJ1-2 TRBV15 - - CATSFNYGYTF TGTGCCACCAGTTTCAACTATGGCTACACCTTC
TRBJ2-7 TRBV25-1 - - CASSLQGHDEQYF TGTGCCAGCAGTCTACAGGGTCACGACGAGCAGTACTTC
TRBJ1-4 TRBV4-3 - - CASSQAWSHIATNEKLFF TGCGCCAGCAGCCAAGCATGGTCCCACATTGCAACTAATGAAAAACTGTTTTTT
TRBJ1-5 TRBV5-1 - - CASSLEGGNQPQHF TGCGCCAGCAGCTTGGAGGGGGGCAATCAGCCCCAGCATTTT
TRBJ2-7 TRBV14 - - CASSQGTEQYF TGTGCCAGCAGCCAAGGGACCGAGCAGTACTTC
TRBJ2-3 TRBV28 TRBD1 - CASSQTGSTDTQYF TGTGCCAGCAGTCAGACAGGGAGCACAGATACGCAGTATTTT
TRBJ1-4 TRBV6-5 - - CASSHGPEKLFF TGTGCCAGCAGTCATGGGCCGGAAAAACTGTTTTTT
TRBJ2-7 TRBV30 TRBD1 - CAWSLPGQGAHEQYF TGTGCCTGGAGTCTACCGGGACAGGGGGCCCACGAGCAGTACTTC
TRBJ2-1 TRBV30 TRBD2 - CAWSPSAGGYNEQFF TGTGCCTGGAGCCCGTCTGCGGGAGGTTACAATGAGCAGTTCTTC
TRBJ2-2 TRBV11-3 - once CASSPDYGLNTGELFF TGTGCCAGCAGCCCCGACTATGGCCTGAACACCGGGGAGCTGTTTTTT
TRBJ1-6 TRBV27 - few CASSLWADSPLHF TGTGCCAGCAGTTTATGGGCGGATTCACCCCTCCACTTT
TRBJ2-2 TRBV9 - - CASSDRPGTRRNTGELFF TGTGCCAGCAGCGATCGTCCCGGGACCCGGCGTAACACCGGGGAGCTGTTTTTT
TRBJ2-7 TRBV27 - - CASSLSGLGNEQYF TGTGCCAGCAGTTTATCGGGGTTAGGTAACGAGCAGTACTTC
TRBJ2-1 TRBV28 - once CASSLVTLTNEQFF TGTGCCAGCAGTTTAGTGACGCTCACCAATGAGCAGTTCTTC
TRBJ1-1 TRBV6-5 - once CASSYSVNTEAFF TGTGCCAGCAGTTACTCTGTGAACACTGAAGCTTTCTTT
TRBJ2-1 TRBV25-1 - - CASSELRDSNEQFF TGTGCCAGCAGTGAGTTGCGGGATAGCAATGAGCAGTTCTTC
TRBJ2-6 TRBV5-8 - - CASSLQALGANVLTF TGTGCCAGCAGCTTGCAGGCACTCGGGGCCAACGTCCTGACTTTC
TRBJ2-3 TRBV15 - few CATGGAPDTQYF TGTGCCACCGGGGGCGCGCCAGATACGCAGTATTTT
TRBJ1-1 TRBV5-6 - few CASSLEPAAEAFF TGTGCCAGCAGCTTGGAGCCGGCCGCTGAAGCTTTCTTT
TRBJ2-1 TRBV5-4 TRBD2 few CASSYAGGGNEQFF TGTGCCAGCAGCTATGCGGGAGGGGGCAATGAGCAGTTCTTC
TRBJ1-1 TRBV7-9 TRBD1 - CASSSPGTGNTEAFF TGTGCCAGCAGCTCCCCCGGGACAGGGAACACTGAAGCTTTCTTT
TRBJ1-1 TRBV7-8 - - CASSLLTVSPTEAFF TGTGCCAGCAGCTTACTGACAGTCAGCCCCACTGAAGCTTTCTTT
TRBJ1-6 TRBV27 - - CASSYSSGANSPLHF TGTGCCAGCAGTTATTCTTCAGGGGCCAATTCACCCCTCCACTTT
TRBJ1-1 TRBV19 - - CASSLGGPNSEAFF TGTGCCAGTAGTTTGGGAGGTCCTAACTCTGAAGCTTTCTTT
TRBJ2-6 TRBV10-2 - - CASSGKHSDSGANVLTF TGCGCCAGCAGTGGTAAACATTCGGACTCTGGGGCCAACGTCCTGACTTTC
TRBJ1-1 TRBV30 - - CAWSRNTEAFF TGTGCCTGGAGTCGGAACACTGAAGCTTTCTTT
TRBJ2-1 TRBV7-9 - - CASNFGGQDKQFF TGTGCCAGCAACTTCGGGGGCCAGGATAAACAGTTCTTC
TRBJ1-4 TRBV25-1 - - CASRASGEELFF TGTGCCAGCAGAGCCTCGGGTGAGGAACTGTTTTTT
TRBJ2-3 TRBV9 - - CASSAGASDTDTQYF TGTGCCAGCAGCGCGGGGGCCAGTGACACAGATACGCAGTATTTT
TRBJ1-6 TRBV7-8 - - CASSLGEASPLHF TGTGCCAGCAGCTTAGGGGAGGCATCACCCCTCCACTTT
TRBJ2-3 TRBV28 - - CASSLWMGGTDTQYF TGTGCCAGCAGTTTATGGATGGGGGGAACAGATACGCAGTATTTT
TRBJ2-4 TRBV9 - - CASSVDIRTGAKNIQYF TGTGCCAGCAGCGTAGATATAAGGACTGGGGCCAAAAACATTCAGTACTTC
TRBJ2-5 TRBV6-6 - - CASSLGWNQETQYF TGTGCCAGCAGTTTGGGATGGAACCAAGAGACCCAGTACTTC
TRBJ2-4 TRBV4-1 - once CASSQVVAKNIQYF TGCGCCAGCAGCCAAGTCGTAGCCAAAAACATTCAGTACTTC